What follows is one TCR beta chain and its context. This sample was taken from a study of blood T cell repertoires in COVID-19. Method: immunoSEQ multiplex PCR; TCRdb's copy keeps in-frame clones and lacks some. The data contain some 700,000 clones, around 89% of them singletons. This CDR3 spans 13 amino acids. With 7 bases removed from V and 7 bases from J, the gap between germline ends came to 16 bases. In germline, CDR1 is SEHNR, CDR2 FQNEAQ (reference sequence). The sample consisted of peripheral blood. The chain carries TRBV7-9 and TRBJ2-5; tentatively, D is TRBD2 (5 bases). The clonotype originates from a woman aged 18-30 years with acute or convalescent COVID-19. DNA for the CDR3: TGTGCCAGCACCCGGGGAGCCGAAGGGACCCAGTACTTC. It encodes CASTRGAEGTQYF. The full variable domain, with the rest looked up from reference TRBV7-9 and TRBJ2-5, is DTGVSQNPRHKITKRGQNVTFRCDPISEHNRLYWYRQTLGQGPEFLTYFQNEAQLEKSRLLSDRFSAERPKGSFSTLEIQRTEQGDSAMYLCASTRGAEGTQYFGPGTRLLVL.